This T cell receptor (beta chain) is drawn from a study of neoadjuvant anti-PD-1 for oral cavity cancer. Sequencing was performed with immunoSEQ multiplex PCR; in TCRdb, only in-frame clones are kept and a portion is missing. The sample lists over 10,000 clones, 50% to 65% occurring once. This CDR3 is 16 amino acids long. The trim removed 4 bases at V and 0 bases at J, leaving 9 bases unmatched. CDR1 and CDR2 (germline): SGHDT, YYEEEE. Patients had HPV-negative, locally advanced oral cavity squamous cell carcinoma. In this sample, this clone turned up a few times. The chain links TRBV5-6 to TRBJ1-2; 7 positions match TRBD1. Sequencing used tumor tissue, obtained before nivolumab (anti-PD-1) treatment. The TCR sequence derives from a person aged 40 to 85 with oral cavity squamous cell carcinoma. The CDR3 nucleotides read TGTGCCAGCAGCCCCAGGGGGACAGTCACTAACTATGGCTACACCTTC. It yields the protein CASSPRGTVTNYGYTF.